A few counts support the clone carrying this T cell receptor (beta chain). Its specificity is unknown. CDR3 length equals 12 residues. Germline V CDR1 and CDR2: SGHTA, FQGTGA. V lost 0 bases and J lost 7, with 3 bases in between. Each sample received Survey-level depth of up to 500,000 reads. Measured with immunoSEQ multiplex PCR; TCRdb has only the in-frame clones, and not every one. The table records around 37,000 clones, 65% to 85% of them present only once. Rectal tissue came from one to two pinch biopsies taken at colonoscopy. These data are taken from a study of pediatric ulcerative colitis. About the research overall: Ulcerative colitis patients had pancolitis or left-sided colitis, with confirming histology. Findings and caveats of the study: A couple of patients' blood samples yielded substantially fewer templates. Total lymphocyte DNA, not sorted subsets, was the template.

The sequence was obtained from a boy younger than 18 with severe ulcerative colitis. V gene TRBV7-3 combines with J gene TRBJ2-2, with unresolved D. Material for sequencing was gut tissue. CDR3 amino acids: CASSLTSGELFF. The CDR3 nucleotides read TGTGCCAGCAGCTTAACCAGCGGGGAGCTGTTTTTT.